A selection of T cell receptor beta chains follows, all from one sample in a study of blood T cells in healthy people across ages. Each CDR3 protein is one row after TCRdb ran MiXCR on the 5' RACE reads. The profile covers 650,000 to 800,000 distinct CDR3 sequences, with under 55% appearing a single time and roughly 19% taken by the ten largest. Sequenced material: blood. The receptors shown here come from a man in his sixties in good health. The CDR3 runs from the conserved cysteine through the conserved F or W. The D gene is left open where the match is weak. Not every row has a clone size; where given, it reads once, few, many or a size class.

j_gene | abundance | v_gene | d_gene | CDR3aa | CDR3nt
TRBJ2-5 | NA | TRBV6-5 | NA | CASSYSNTETQYF | TGTGCCAGCAGTTACTCAAACACGGAGACCCAGTACTTC
TRBJ1-5 | NA | TRBV5-1 | NA | CASAEVGNSNQPQHF | TGCGCCAGCGCCGAGGTGGGAAATAGCAATCAGCCCCAGCATTTT
TRBJ2-7 | NA | TRBV7-8 | TRBD2 | CASSSPGGAGYEQYF | TGTGCCAGCAGCTCCCCCGGGGGGGCAGGCTACGAGCAGTACTTC
TRBJ2-7 | NA | TRBV9 | NA | CASSADPATSEQYF | TGTGCCAGCAGCGCAGACCCGGCCACAAGCGAGCAGTACTTC
TRBJ2-1 | few | TRBV14 | TRBD2 | CASSPGLAGGLGEQFF | TGTGCCAGCAGCCCAGGACTAGCGGGGGGGCTCGGTGAGCAGTTCTTC
TRBJ1-2 | NA | TRBV12-3/TRBV12-4 | TRBD1 | CASRQGLPRGQGGYTF | TGTGCCAGCAGGCAAGGGCTTCCCAGGGGGCAGGGTGGCTACACCTTC
TRBJ2-1 | few | TRBV27 | NA | CASSSKPGVRNDEQFF | TGTGCCAGCAGTTCCAAGCCCGGAGTGCGTAACGATGAGCAGTTCTTC
TRBJ2-3 | NA | TRBV7-2 | TRBD2 | CASSLGGVGLGTDTQYF | TGTGCCAGCAGCTTAGGGGGGGTGGGACTAGGCACAGATACGCAGTATTTT
TRBJ1-5 | NA | TRBV6-1 | NA | CASSEFGVSYQPQHF | TGTGCCAGCAGTGAATTTGGAGTAAGTTATCAGCCCCAGCATTTT
TRBJ2-1 | NA | TRBV20-1 | TRBD1 | CSARVTDRGVGNEQFF | TGCAGTGCTAGAGTAACGGACAGGGGCGTCGGCAATGAGCAGTTCTTC
TRBJ1-1 | few | TRBV6-2/TRBV6-3 | NA | CASSYSGGYTEAFF | TGTGCCAGCAGTTACTCCGGGGGGTACACTGAAGCTTTCTTT
TRBJ1-2 | NA | TRBV20-1 | NA | CSASFEESIYGYTF | TGCAGTGCTAGCTTTGAGGAGTCCATCTATGGCTACACCTTC
TRBJ2-5 | NA | TRBV20-1 | NA | CSARQGIQETQYF | TGCAGTGCTAGACAGGGGATCCAAGAGACCCAGTACTTC
TRBJ1-2 | few | TRBV5-1 | NA | CASSLLAESLGYTF | TGCGCCAGCAGCTTGTTGGCAGAGTCACTCGGCTACACCTTC
TRBJ2-1 | NA | TRBV25-1 | TRBD2 | CASSESGSGGYNEQFF | TGTGCCAGCAGTGAAAGTGGTAGCGGGGGCTACAATGAGCAGTTCTTC
TRBJ2-3 | NA | TRBV7-2 | TRBD1 | CTSSLRAGGAGTDTQYF | TGTACCAGCAGCCTCAGAGCAGGGGGCGCCGGCACAGATACGCAGTATTTT
TRBJ2-5 | NA | TRBV6-2/TRBV6-3 | NA | CASSYPGQFQEAQYF | TGTGCCAGCAGTTACCCCGGACAATTTCAAGAGGCCCAGTACTTC
TRBJ2-7 | NA | TRBV29-1 | TRBD2 | CSVVTSGGASYEQYF | TGCAGCGTTGTTACTAGCGGGGGGGCGTCCTACGAGCAGTACTTC
TRBJ2-1 | NA | TRBV10-3 | TRBD1 | CAISGGQGSYNEQFF | TGTGCCATCAGTGGAGGACAGGGCTCCTACAATGAGCAGTTCTTC
TRBJ2-1 | few | TRBV7-2 | TRBD2 | CASSPTGGSDEQFF | TGTGCCAGCAGCCCGACGGGGGGGAGCGATGAGCAGTTCTTC
TRBJ2-3 | NA | TRBV7-9 | NA | CASSLQGQGDTQYF | TGTGCCAGCAGCTTACAGGGGCAGGGAGATACGCAGTATTTT
TRBJ2-7 | many | TRBV20-1 | TRBD2 | CSAREDSYEQYF | TGCAGCGCTCGGGAGGATTCCTACGAGCAGTACTTC
TRBJ1-4 | few | TRBV28 | NA | CASTLSHVRDSSANEKLFF | TGTGCCAGCACCCTAAGTCACGTCAGGGATTCCAGTGCTAATGAAAAACTGTTTTTT
TRBJ2-7 | many | TRBV7-9 | NA | CASSSDSPYEQYF | TGTGCCAGCAGCAGCGACAGCCCCTACGAGCAGTACTTC
TRBJ1-1 | NA | TRBV5-4 | NA | CASTGSGTRDTEAFF | TGTGCCAGCACTGGCTCAGGGACCCGGGACACTGAAGCTTTCTTT
TRBJ2-7 | NA | TRBV6-5 | NA | CASSTEYF | TGTGCCAGCAGTACAGAGTACTTC
TRBJ1-4 | few | TRBV28 | TRBD1 | CASGQGIYEKLFF | TGTGCCAGCGGACAGGGGATCTATGAAAAACTGTTTTTT
TRBJ2-2 | many | TRBV11-2 | NA | CASSLGFGTGELFF | TGTGCCAGCAGCTTAGGATTCGGCACCGGGGAGCTGTTTTTT
TRBJ2-5 | few | TRBV3-1 | NA | CASTTFFAKETQYF | TGTGCCAGCACCACGTTTTTCGCCAAAGAGACCCAGTACTTC
TRBJ2-7 | NA | TRBV2 | NA | CASPPGRTPSPYEQYF | TGTGCCAGCCCCCCCGGTAGGACACCGAGTCCCTACGAGCAGTACTTC
TRBJ2-3 | few | TRBV7-2 | TRBD1 | CASSPDRAAQYF | TGTGCCAGCAGCCCCGACAGGGCTGCGCAGTATTTT
TRBJ2-1 | NA | TRBV20-1 | TRBD2 | CSARGLAGGPPYNEQFF | TGCAGTGCTAGAGGGCTAGCGGGGGGTCCACCCTACAATGAGCAGTTCTTC
TRBJ1-2 | few | TRBV12-3/TRBV12-4 | NA | CASSLSGEGYTF | TGTGCCAGCAGTTTGTCCGGGGAAGGCTACACCTTC
TRBJ2-1 | NA | TRBV20-1 | TRBD2 | CSAPKRGQKYNEQFF | TGCAGTGCTCCCAAGCGGGGGCAAAAATACAATGAGCAGTTCTTC
TRBJ1-6 | few | TRBV12-3/TRBV12-4 | NA | CASSIQGYNSPLHF | TGTGCCAGCAGCATACAGGGATATAATTCACCCCTCCACTTT
TRBJ2-1 | NA | TRBV20-1 | TRBD2 | CSATGLAYNEQFF | TGCAGTGCTACTGGACTAGCGTACAATGAGCAGTTCTTC
TRBJ2-3 | NA | TRBV7-2 | NA | CASSISGATDTQYF | TGTGCCAGCAGCATCTCAGGGGCCACAGATACGCAGTATTTT
TRBJ2-1 | NA | TRBV18 | NA | CASSDRVANNEQFF | TGTGCCAGCTCCGACCGGGTGGCGAACAATGAGCAGTTCTTC
TRBJ2-3 | NA | TRBV20-1 | TRBD2 | CSAGGGTGSDTQYF | TGCAGTGCGGGCGGGGGGACGGGGTCAGATACGCAGTATTTT